A selection of T cell receptor beta chains follows, all from one sample in a study of cytomegalovirus exposure and HLA in healthy donors. The table came from immunoSEQ multiplex PCR; TCRdb's copy has only in-frame clones and leaves some out. The table shows approximately 200,000 clones, with roughly 80% occurring only once. The sequenced sample consisted of PBMCs. These TCRs come from a woman in her twenties or thirties in good health and CMV-seropositive. CDR3s leave out the opening cysteine and the closing phenylalanine or tryptophan.

J gene | V gene | CDR3 protein
TRBJ2-2 | TRBV18 | ASSRSAGTNTGELF
TRBJ2-4 | TRBV4-2 | ASSQDLLNIQY
TRBJ2-7 | TRBV7-2 | ASSLAGTGGKYEQY
TRBJ2-2 | TRBV9 | ASSVWGRGTGELF
TRBJ1-1 | TRBV27 | ASSLRVRQGYTEAF
TRBJ2-7 | TRBV27 | ASSPQTGSYEQY
TRBJ1-1 | TRBV19 | ASSIKAQGEAF
TRBJ2-5 | TRBV27 | ASSAGLYIQETQY
TRBJ2-1 | TRBV10-1 | ASSEGTDRAQF
TRBJ1-2 | TRBV25-1 | ASRDEGAFYGYT
TRBJ2-6 | TRBV6-5 | ASSRDSPGANVLT
TRBJ1-3 | TRBV5-6 | ASSPTGSLGNTIY
TRBJ1-5 | TRBV6-5 | ASSQVGGDQPQH
TRBJ1-2 | TRBV28 | ASSLGGDPGDGYT
TRBJ2-7 | TRBV27 | ASSLTSGDRNYEQY
TRBJ2-7 | TRBV6-4 | ASSDDQGTDQLQYEQY
TRBJ1-1 | TRBV25-1 | ASSETGMNTEAF
TRBJ2-2 | TRBV9 | ASSVTGLGNTGELF
- | TRBV7-2 | ASSLASLAGSYEQY
TRBJ1-2 | TRBV4-1 | ASSQDGSFYGYT
TRBJ2-5 | TRBV5-3 | ARSSRGHRETQY
TRBJ2-1 | TRBV28 | ASSSRDRVRNEQF
TRBJ2-3 | TRBV7-9 | ASSLVAGEKDTQY
TRBJ2-5 | TRBV4-3 | ASSQDRSETQY
TRBJ1-1 | TRBV7-9 | ASSWGAEAF
TRBJ2-7 | TRBV6-5 | ASSTDYEQY
TRBJ2-7 | TRBV29-1 | SVETIFTGRIHEQY
TRBJ2-3 | TRBV5-1 | ASSLSLDTQY
TRBJ2-2 | TRBV5-4 | ASSQQRGGGELF
TRBJ2-7 | TRBV6-1 | ASSEMAEQY
TRBJ2-7 | TRBV5-5 | ASSWDRGGVGEQY
TRBJ2-1 | TRBV5-4 | ASSTGIENEQF
TRBJ2-1 | TRBV29-1 | SVAVGGSYNEQF
TRBJ1-1 | TRBV5-6 | ASSLGSGQNTEAF
TRBJ1-1 | TRBV7-6 | ASSTQGAQTEAF